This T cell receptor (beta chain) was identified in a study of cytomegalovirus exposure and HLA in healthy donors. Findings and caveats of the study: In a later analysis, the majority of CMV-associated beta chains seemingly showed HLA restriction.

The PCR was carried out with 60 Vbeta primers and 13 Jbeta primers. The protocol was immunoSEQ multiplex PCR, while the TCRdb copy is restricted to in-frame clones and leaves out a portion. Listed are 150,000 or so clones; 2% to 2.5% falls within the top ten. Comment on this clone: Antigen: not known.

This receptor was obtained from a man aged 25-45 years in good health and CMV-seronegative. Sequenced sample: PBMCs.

The CDR3 sequence is CASSFRDRGGEQYF. The DNA for the CDR3 is TGCGCCAGCAGCTTTAGGGACAGGGGCGGCGAGCAGTACTTC. The chain combines TRBV5-1 with TRBJ2-7, with 10 bases that match TRBD1. CDR1 and CDR2 from the germline V gene are SGHRS and YFSETQ. The CDR3 totals 14 residues. The J segment lost 6 bases and the V segment lost 2 bases, leaving 5 bases of the junction unmatched.